This T cell receptor beta chain derives from a study of Ad26.COV2.S vaccination and SARS-CoV-2 variants. Overall study findings and caveats: People who got the vaccine had more spike-specific TCR breadth than people who got placebo. Responses of T cells in total may have been underestimated by the TCR breadth and depth analyses. Vaccine and placebo recipients had comparable breadth of non-spike TCRs.

Using immunoSEQ multiplex PCR, the repertoire was profiled, and TCRdb retains in-frame clones only, with some absent. The repertoire has about 94,000 clones, 82% of them found once; the top ten carry about 15%. V was trimmed by 0 bases and J by 4 bases, leaving 14 bases between them. Looked up from germline, CDR1 is LGHNA and CDR2 is YNFKEQ. CDR3 length equals 16 residues. In this sample, this clone turned up a few times. As yet, its antigen is unknown. Specimen: peripheral blood, collected after recovery from COVID-19. The sequence came from a human donor who had recovered from COVID-19. The chain combines TRBV4-2 with TRBJ2-3; D not resolved. CDR3 residues: CASSQEGSPRSDTQYF. The CDR3 DNA reads TGTGCCAGCAGCCAAGAGGGATCCCCTCGCTCAGATACGCAGTATTTT.